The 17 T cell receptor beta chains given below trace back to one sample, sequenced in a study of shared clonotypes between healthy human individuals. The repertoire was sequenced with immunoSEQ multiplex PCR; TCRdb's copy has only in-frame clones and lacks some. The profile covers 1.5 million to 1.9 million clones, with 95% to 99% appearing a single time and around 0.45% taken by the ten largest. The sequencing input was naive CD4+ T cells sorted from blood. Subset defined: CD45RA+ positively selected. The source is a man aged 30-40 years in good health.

In nucleotides, the CDR3 is TGCAGCGTCCGAACGGGACTAGGTGATGAGCAGTTCTTC. Translated, it gives CSVRTGLGDEQFF. The rearrangement uses TRBV29-1 and TRBJ2-1; 8 bases fit TRBD2. The CDR3 covers 13 residues. CDR1 is SQVTM and CDR2 is ANQGSEA in the germline V gene. With 6 bases clipped from V and 8 bases from J, the junction kept 9 bases outside the gene matches.

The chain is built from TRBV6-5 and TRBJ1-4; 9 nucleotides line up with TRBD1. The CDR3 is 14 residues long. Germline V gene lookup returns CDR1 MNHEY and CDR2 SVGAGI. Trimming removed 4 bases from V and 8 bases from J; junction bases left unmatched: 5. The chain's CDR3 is CASSLGQGREKLFF. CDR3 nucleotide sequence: TGTGCCAGCAGTTTGGGACAGGGAAGGGAAAAACTGTTTTTT.

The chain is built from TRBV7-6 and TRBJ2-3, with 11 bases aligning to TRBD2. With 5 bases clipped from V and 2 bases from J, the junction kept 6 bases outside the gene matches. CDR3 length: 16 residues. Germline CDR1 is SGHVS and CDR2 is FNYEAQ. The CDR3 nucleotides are TGTGCCAGCAGCCCTTTAGCGGGAGGGGTCACAGATACGCAGTATTTT. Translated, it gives CASSPLAGGVTDTQYF. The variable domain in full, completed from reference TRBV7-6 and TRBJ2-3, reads GAGVSQSPRYKVTKRGQDVALRCDPISGHVSLYWYRQALGQGPEFLTYFNYEAQQDKSGLPNDRFSAERPEGSISTLTIQRTEQRDSAMYRCASSPLAGGVTDTQYFGPGTRLTVL.

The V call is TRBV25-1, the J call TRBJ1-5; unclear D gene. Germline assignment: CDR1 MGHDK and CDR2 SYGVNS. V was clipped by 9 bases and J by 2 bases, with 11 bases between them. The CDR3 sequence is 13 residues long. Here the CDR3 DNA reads TGTGCCAGTCCACTCTATGGCAATCAGCCCCAGCATTTT. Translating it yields CASPLYGNQPQHF.

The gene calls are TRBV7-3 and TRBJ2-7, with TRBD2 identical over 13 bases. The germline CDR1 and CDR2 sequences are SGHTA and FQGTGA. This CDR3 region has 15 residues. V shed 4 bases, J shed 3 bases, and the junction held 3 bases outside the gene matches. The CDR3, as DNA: TGTGCCAGCAGCTCGGGACTAGCGGGAAACTACGAGCAGTACTTC. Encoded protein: CASSSGLAGNYEQYF.

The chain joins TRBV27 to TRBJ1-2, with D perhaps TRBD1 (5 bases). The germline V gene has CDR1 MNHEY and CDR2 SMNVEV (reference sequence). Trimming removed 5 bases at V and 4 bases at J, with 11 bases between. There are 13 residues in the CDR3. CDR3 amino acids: CASSPRGVYGYTF. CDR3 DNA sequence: TGTGCCAGCAGTCCCCGGGGGGTCTATGGCTACACCTTC.

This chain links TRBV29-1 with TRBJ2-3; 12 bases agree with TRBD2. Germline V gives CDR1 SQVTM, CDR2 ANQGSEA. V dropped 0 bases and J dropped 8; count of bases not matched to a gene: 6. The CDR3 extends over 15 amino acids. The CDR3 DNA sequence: TGCAGCGTTGAAGAGCTAGCGGGAGGGACCGGTACGCAGTATTTT. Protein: CSVEELAGGTGTQYF.

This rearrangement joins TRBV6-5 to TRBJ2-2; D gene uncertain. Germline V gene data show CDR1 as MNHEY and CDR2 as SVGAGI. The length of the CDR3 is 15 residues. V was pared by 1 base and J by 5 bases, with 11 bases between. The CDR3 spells CASSYWQPLTGELFF. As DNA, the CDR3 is TGTGCCAGCAGTTACTGGCAGCCTTTGACCGGGGAGCTGTTTTTT.

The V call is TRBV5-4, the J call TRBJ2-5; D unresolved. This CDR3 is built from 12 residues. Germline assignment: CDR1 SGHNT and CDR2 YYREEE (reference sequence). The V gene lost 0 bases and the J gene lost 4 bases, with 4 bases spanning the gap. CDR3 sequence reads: CASSLALETQYF. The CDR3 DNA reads TGTGCCAGCAGCTTGGCCCTAGAGACCCAGTACTTC. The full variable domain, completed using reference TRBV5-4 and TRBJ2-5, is ETGVTQSPTHLIKTRGQQVTLRCSSQSGHNTVSWYQQALGQGPQFIFQYYREEENGRGNFPPRFSGLQFPNYSSELNVNALELDDSALYLCASSLALETQYFGPGTRLLVL.

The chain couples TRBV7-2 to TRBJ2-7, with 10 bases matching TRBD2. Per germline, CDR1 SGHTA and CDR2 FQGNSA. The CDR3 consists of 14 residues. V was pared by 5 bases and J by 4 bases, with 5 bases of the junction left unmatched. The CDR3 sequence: CASSLGLAEYEQYF. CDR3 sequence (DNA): TGTGCCAGCAGCCTAGGACTAGCGGAATACGAGCAGTACTTC.

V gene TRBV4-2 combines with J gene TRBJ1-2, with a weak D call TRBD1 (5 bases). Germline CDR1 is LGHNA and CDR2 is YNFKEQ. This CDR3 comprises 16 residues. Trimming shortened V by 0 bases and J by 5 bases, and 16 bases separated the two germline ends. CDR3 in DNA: TGTGCCAGCAGCCAAGATTGGGCGGCAGGGCAATATGGCTACACCTTC. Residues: CASSQDWAAGQYGYTF.

The CDR3 loop reads CASSLKLAENTGELFF. For the CDR3, the DNA is TGCGCCAGCAGCTTGAAACTAGCGGAGAACACCGGGGAGCTGTTTTTT. The chain carries TRBV5-1 and TRBJ2-2; 8 bases are shared with TRBD2. The CDR3 runs to 16 residues. Germline loops: CDR1 SGHRS, CDR2 YFSETQ. Trimming removed 1 base from V and 1 base from J; junction bases left unmatched: 3.

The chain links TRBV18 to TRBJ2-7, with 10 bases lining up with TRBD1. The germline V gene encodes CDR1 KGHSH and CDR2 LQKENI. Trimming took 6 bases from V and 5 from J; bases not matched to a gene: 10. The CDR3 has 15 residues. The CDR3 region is CASSPDRGLMHEQYF. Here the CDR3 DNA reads TGTGCCAGCTCCCCAGACAGGGGGCTTATGCACGAGCAGTACTTC.

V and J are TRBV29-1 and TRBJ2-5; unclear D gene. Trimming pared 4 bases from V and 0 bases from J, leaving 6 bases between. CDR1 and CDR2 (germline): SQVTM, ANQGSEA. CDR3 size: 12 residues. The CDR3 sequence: CSVVQYQETQYF. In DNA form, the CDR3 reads TGCAGCGTTGTCCAGTACCAAGAGACCCAGTACTTC.

CDR3 region: CASSLRGVTGELFF. CDR3 coding DNA: TGTGCCAGCAGCTTAAGGGGTGTTACCGGGGAGCTGTTTTTT. The chain links TRBV11-3 to TRBJ2-2, with a possible D match to TRBD1 (5 bases). The CDR3 contains 14 residues. Trimming pared 2 bases from V and 5 bases from J, leaving 9 bases between. Germline V lookup: CDR1 SGHNT, CDR2 YENEEA. The complete variable domain, with remaining parts taken from reference TRBV11-3 and TRBJ2-2, reads EAGVVQSPRYKIIEKKQPVAFWCNPISGHNTLYWYLQNLGQGPELLIRYENEEAVDDSQLPKDRFSAERLKGVDSTLKIQPAELGDSAVYLCASSLRGVTGELFFGEGSRLTVL.

CDR3 nucleotide sequence: TGTGCCAGTAAAAGCTATCATGAGCAGTTCTTC. This encodes CASKSYHEQFF. The rearrangement links TRBV19 to TRBJ2-1, with D unclear. The ends were cut back, 7 bases at V and 8 bases at J, with 9 bases in the middle. Germline V gene sequence: CDR1 LNHDA, CDR2 SQIVND (reference sequence). There are 11 residues in the CDR3.

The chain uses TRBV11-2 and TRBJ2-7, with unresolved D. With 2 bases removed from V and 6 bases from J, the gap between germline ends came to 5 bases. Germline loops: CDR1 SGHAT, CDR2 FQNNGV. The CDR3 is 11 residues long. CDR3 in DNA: TGTGCCAGCAGCTTATCGCTCGAGCAGTACTTC. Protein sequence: CASSLSLEQYF.